These 28 T cell receptor beta chains came from one sample sequenced in a study of shared clonotypes between healthy human individuals. Naive CD8 cells were CD45RO-negative, positively selected for CCR7, excluding terminally differentiated effector memory CD45RA+ cells. Data came from immunoSEQ multiplex PCR; TCRdb stores just in-frame clones and leaves some out. The data hold approximately 740,000 clones, with 92% observed a single time. Material: naive CD8+ T cells sorted from blood. The receptors here all came from a man aged 30-40 years in good health.

V gene TRBV6-5 combines with J gene TRBJ1-1, with D possibly matching TRBD1 (5 bases). From germline, CDR1 is MNHEY and CDR2 SVGAGI. The CDR3 extends over 11 amino acids. Trimming shortened V by 2 bases and J by 13 bases, and 11 bases separated the two germline ends. The CDR3 is CASSYGAKLFF. For the CDR3, the DNA is TGTGCCAGCAGTTACGGGGCGAAGCTTTTCTTT.

The rearrangement uses TRBV5-6 and TRBJ1-2; tentatively, D is TRBD1 (6 bases). Trimming cost V 0 bases and J 0 bases, with 6 bases left between them. The CDR3 is made up of 14 amino acids. Germline CDR1 and CDR2: SGHDT and YYEEEE. CDR3 in amino acids: CASSLGQANYGYTF. Here the CDR3 DNA reads TGTGCCAGCAGCTTGGGACAGGCTAACTATGGCTACACCTTC.

V is TRBV7-9 and J is TRBJ1-2; tentative D call: TRBD1 (6 bases). The CDR3 is 14 amino acids. Germline V gene sequence: CDR1 SEHNR, CDR2 FQNEAQ (reference sequence). The germline V and J ends were trimmed by 2 bases and 4 bases, with 11 bases remaining between them. CDR3 residues: CASSLPGQIYGYTF. In DNA, the CDR3 is TGTGCCAGCAGCTTACCCGGACAGATCTATGGCTACACCTTC.

V and J are TRBV7-9 and TRBJ2-7; the D gene is possibly TRBD2 (5 bases). The CDR3 contains 15 residues. Germline CDR1 reads SEHNR; CDR2 reads FQNEAQ (reference sequence). The V end lost 3 bases, the J end lost 3 bases, and 15 bases lay between the germline ends. Written as DNA, the CDR3 is TGTGCCAGCAGCTTCGTGGGGAGAGCTAACTACGAGCAGTACTTC. It is translated as CASSFVGRANYEQYF.

The CDR3 spells CASSQGFDLSSYEQYF. The CDR3, as DNA: TGTGCCAGCAGCCAGGGTTTCGACTTAAGCTCCTACGAGCAGTACTTC. The rearrangement joins TRBV14 to TRBJ2-7; D gene ambiguous. V lost 3 bases and J 0 bases, leaving 15 bases between the germline ends. The CDR3 is 16 residues long. CDR1 and CDR2 from the germline V gene are SGHDN and FVKESK.

The V call is TRBV27, the J call TRBJ1-2; 8 positions agree with TRBD1. This CDR3 has 14 residues. With 5 bases clipped from V and 4 bases from J, the junction kept 6 bases outside the gene matches. Germline V CDR1 and CDR2: MNHEY, SMNVEV (reference sequence). CDR3 region: CASSPGDRIYGYTF. The CDR3 nucleotides are TGTGCCAGCAGTCCCGGGGACAGGATCTATGGCTACACCTTC.

This clone was seen once. Other nucleotide sequences in the sample specify the same CDR3. This chain links TRBV27 with TRBJ2-7; no clear D. V was cut by 6 bases and J by 2 bases, with 14 bases left in between. The CDR3 has 14 amino acids. Germline V lookup: CDR1 MNHEY, CDR2 SMNVEV (reference sequence). The CDR3 DNA reads TGTGCCAGCAGCCTCTCGGGCCTACCCTACGAGCAGTACTTC. Protein sequence: CASSLSGLPYEQYF.

The CDR3 DNA follows: TGCAGCGTTGAAGATCGGGACATTCAGTACTTC. Its translation is CSVEDRDIQYF. This chain links TRBV29-1 with TRBJ2-4, with D unresolved. Per germline, CDR1 SQVTM and CDR2 ANQGSEA. The CDR3 totals 11 residues. Between the trimmed V and J ends, which lost 0 bases and 8 bases, there was a span of 5 bases.

CDR3 sequence: CASSPKGGTEAFF. The DNA of the CDR3 is TGTGCCAGCAGCCCGAAAGGGGGCACTGAAGCTTTCTTT. The V gene is TRBV4-2, the J gene TRBJ1-1; D might be TRBD1 (6 bases). The CDR3 covers 13 residues. Per germline, CDR1 LGHNA and CDR2 YNFKEQ. Trimming left V 4 bases short and J 4 bases short, with 10 bases between.

V gene TRBV5-4 combines with J gene TRBJ1-2; D possibly corresponds to TRBD1 (5 bases). Trimming removed 3 bases at V and 5 bases at J, with 20 bases between. The CDR3 consists of 16 residues. Per the germline V gene, CDR1 is SGHNT and CDR2 is YYREEE (reference sequence). This chain's CDR3 is CASSSAGARDLYGYTF. The DNA for the CDR3 is TGTGCCAGCAGCTCCGCTGGGGCCCGGGACCTTTATGGCTACACCTTC.

V gene TRBV27 combines with J gene TRBJ2-5, with D hard to call. CDR3 length equals 12 residues. Germline CDR1 is MNHEY and CDR2 is SMNVEV (reference sequence). The V gene lost 5 bases and the J gene lost 11 bases, with 15 bases spanning the gap. CDR3 nucleotide sequence: TGTGCCAGCAGTCTGCTGGGCGGATGGCAGTACTTC. Protein: CASSLLGGWQYF.

J is TRBJ2-1 and V is TRBV9; 11 bases line up with TRBD2. Germline assignment: CDR1 SGDLS and CDR2 YYNGEE. Trimming at V came to 4 bases and at J to 9 bases, leaving 9 bases not matched to a gene. The CDR3 is 15 residues long. Written as DNA, the CDR3 is TGTGCCAGCAGCCCCTTTAGCGGGAGGGCTGTTGAGCAGTTCTTC. Translation gives CASSPFSGRAVEQFF.

The count of this clone is one. The chain employs TRBV19 and TRBJ2-5, with a weak D call TRBD2 (6 bases). This CDR3 has 17 residues. Looked up from germline, CDR1 is LNHDA and CDR2 is SQIVND (reference sequence). Trimming took off 1 base at V and 5 bases at J, with 20 bases between the two ends. The DNA of the CDR3 is TGTGCCAGTAGTATAGGGGTTAGCGGACACAATAGGGAGACCCAGTACTTC. Translated: CASSIGVSGHNRETQYF.

CDR3 in DNA: TGTGCCAGCAGCAACCCGCCGGCCTATGGCTACACCTTC. Encoded protein: CASSNPPAYGYTF. The J gene is TRBJ1-2, the V gene TRBV7-2; D not certain. The CDR3 runs to 13 residues. V was pared by 5 bases and J by 4 bases, with 11 bases between. The germline V gene has CDR1 SGHTA and CDR2 FQGNSA.

The gene calls are TRBV5-6 and TRBJ2-3; no reliable D call. Germline V lookup: CDR1 SGHDT, CDR2 YYEEEE. This CDR3 is 15 amino acids long. V was clipped by 1 base and J by 6 bases, with 15 bases between them. This chain's CDR3 is CASSLWPGLGDTQYF. In DNA, the CDR3 is TGTGCCAGCAGCTTGTGGCCAGGATTGGGGGATACGCAGTATTTT. The whole variable domain, remainder taken from reference TRBV5-6 and TRBJ2-3, is DAGVTQSPTHLIKTRGQQVTLRCSPKSGHDTVSWYQQALGQGPQFIFQYYEEEERQRGNFPDRFSGHQFPNYSSELNVNALLLGDSALYLCASSLWPGLGDTQYFGPGTRLTVL.

The gene calls are TRBV2 and TRBJ2-3, with D tentatively TRBD2 (5 bases). This CDR3 is built from 16 residues. Trimming took off 2 bases at V and 2 bases at J, with 14 bases between the two ends. In germline, CDR1 is SNHLY, CDR2 FYNNEI. The CDR3 DNA sequence: TGTGCCAGCAGTGAATGGCGGGTTACTACCACAGATACGCAGTATTTT. This codes for CASSEWRVTTTDTQYF.

This clone was found once. The rearrangement links TRBV28 to TRBJ2-2; D is undetermined. Germline V gene sequence: CDR1 MDHEN, CDR2 SYDVKM. Between the trimmed V and J ends, which lost 1 base and 4 bases, there was a span of 10 bases. The CDR3 is 15 residues long. The CDR3 spells CASSLLSGSTGELFF. CDR3 nucleotide sequence: TGTGCCAGCAGTTTATTATCAGGTTCCACCGGGGAGCTGTTTTTT.

V and J are TRBV27 and TRBJ2-5; D assignment may be TRBD1 or TRBD2 (6 bases each). The V gene lost 6 bases and the J gene lost 1 base, with 15 bases spanning the gap. This CDR3 region has 15 residues. Germline CDR1 MNHEY, CDR2 SMNVEV (reference sequence). CDR3 protein: CASSQGQTSQETQYF. The CDR3 DNA follows: TGTGCCAGCAGCCAAGGACAGACTAGCCAAGAGACCCAGTACTTC.

The V and J genes are TRBV28 and TRBJ2-1; 7 nucleotides match TRBD2. CDR3 length equals 13 residues. Germline values: CDR1 MDHEN, CDR2 SYDVKM. V lost 5 bases, J lost 7 bases, and 5 bases stayed unmatched. CDR3 bases: TGTGCCAGCAGTCCCGCCGGGGGGAATGAGCAGTTCTTC. Residues: CASSPAGGNEQFF. Complete variable domain (other parts from reference TRBV28 and TRBJ2-1): DVKVTQSSRYLVKRTGEKVFLECVQDMDHENMFWYRQDPGLGLRLIYFSYDVKMKEKGDIPEGYSVSREKKERFSLILESASTNQTSMYLCASSPAGGNEQFFGPGTRLTVL.

The chain carries TRBV30 and TRBJ2-5, with 7 bases fitting TRBD1. The J segment lost 2 bases and the V segment lost 7 bases, leaving 10 bases of the junction unmatched. There are 14 residues in the CDR3. CDR1 GTSNPN and CDR2 SVGIG come from the germline V gene (reference sequence). CDR3 in DNA: TGTGCCTTCAGACAGGGAGAAAATCAAGAGACCCAGTACTTC. Protein sequence: CAFRQGENQETQYF.

V is TRBV7-6 and J is TRBJ2-3; 15 nucleotides match TRBD2. Trimming cost V 5 bases and J 1 base; bases outside gene matches: 1. Germline assignment: CDR1 SGHVS and CDR2 FNYEAQ. CDR3 length: 16 amino acids. CDR3 region: CASSRTSGGGTDTQYF. In DNA, the CDR3 is TGTGCCAGCAGCCGGACTAGCGGGGGGGGCACAGATACGCAGTATTTT.

The rearrangement joins TRBV5-1 to TRBJ1-1; D call uncertain. V was cut by 4 bases and J by 1 base, with 17 bases left in between. The CDR3 spans 16 residues. CDR1 is SGHRS and CDR2 is YFSETQ in the germline V gene. CDR3 sequence reads: CASSLPHGSPNTEAFF. Written as DNA, the CDR3 is TGCGCCAGCAGCCTACCCCACGGATCCCCGAACACTGAAGCTTTCTTT.

V gene TRBV7-8 combines with J gene TRBJ1-1, with no clear D. The V gene lost 5 bases and the J gene lost 2 bases, with 9 bases spanning the gap. Germline CDR1 and CDR2: SGHVS and FQNEAQ. The CDR3 has 13 amino acids. CDR3 sequence (DNA): TGTGCCAGCAGCCCCAACGGAAACACTGAAGCTTTCTTT. Amino acids: CASSPNGNTEAFF.

The chain joins TRBV18 to TRBJ1-5; 8 bases align to TRBD1. This CDR3 region has 15 residues. The V gene end was trimmed by 6 bases and the J gene end by 2 bases; junction bases not matched to a gene: 6. Germline-derived CDR1 and CDR2 are KGHSH and LQKENI. The CDR3 DNA reads as TGTGCCAGCTCGCCGGACAGGGCCGGCAATCAGCCCCAGCATTTT. Its protein product is CASSPDRAGNQPQHF.

The V call is TRBV5-1, the J call TRBJ1-1; TRBD1 matches at 11 bases. V gave up 2 bases and J gave up 0 bases; unmatched junction bases: 6. Germline loops: CDR1 SGHRS, CDR2 YFSETQ. The CDR3 has 17 amino acids. CDR3 sequence (DNA): TGCGCCAGCAGCTTTAGGGGACAGGGGGTAATGAACACTGAAGCTTTCTTT. This sequence encodes CASSFRGQGVMNTEAFF.

The chain is built from TRBV20-1 and TRBJ1-2; the D is unclear. The germline V gene has CDR1 DFQATT and CDR2 SNEGSKA (reference sequence). CDR3 size: 11 residues. Trimming shortened V by 6 bases and J by 7 bases, and 12 bases separated the two germline ends. The chain's CDR3 is CSAKESRGYTF. CDR3 coding DNA: TGCAGTGCAAAGGAGAGTCGTGGCTACACCTTC.

V usage is TRBV7-6 and J usage is TRBJ2-1; 8 bases line up with TRBD2. Germline loops: CDR1 SGHVS, CDR2 FNYEAQ. Trimming cost V 6 bases and J 0 bases; bases outside gene matches: 7. CDR3 size: 16 residues. The CDR3, as DNA: TGTGCCAGCAGACTGGTCGCGGGAGGCTCCTACAATGAGCAGTTCTTC. Translation gives CASRLVAGGSYNEQFF.

This chain links TRBV6-8 with TRBJ1-4; D is perhaps TRBD1 (5 bases). CDR3 length: 14 residues. Germline values: CDR1 MNHGY, CDR2 SAAAGT. Trimming took off 7 bases at V and 2 bases at J, with 11 bases between the two ends. The CDR3 here is CASNTGRTNEKLFF. The CDR3 DNA is TGTGCCAGCAATACGGGACGTACTAATGAAAAACTGTTTTTT.